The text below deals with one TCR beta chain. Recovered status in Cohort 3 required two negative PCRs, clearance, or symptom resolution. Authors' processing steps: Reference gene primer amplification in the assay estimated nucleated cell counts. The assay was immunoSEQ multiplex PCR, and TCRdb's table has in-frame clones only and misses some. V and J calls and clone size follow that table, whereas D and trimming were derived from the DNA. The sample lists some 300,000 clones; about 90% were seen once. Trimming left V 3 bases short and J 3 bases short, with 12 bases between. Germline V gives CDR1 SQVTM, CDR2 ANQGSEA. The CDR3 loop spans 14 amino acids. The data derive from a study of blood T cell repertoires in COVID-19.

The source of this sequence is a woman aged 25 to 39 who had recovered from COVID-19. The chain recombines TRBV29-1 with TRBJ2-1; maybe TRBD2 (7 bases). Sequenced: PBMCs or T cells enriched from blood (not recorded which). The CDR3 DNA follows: TGCAGCGTTGAGGCCGGGGGGCGCTACAATGAGCAGTTCTTC. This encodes CSVEAGGRYNEQFF.